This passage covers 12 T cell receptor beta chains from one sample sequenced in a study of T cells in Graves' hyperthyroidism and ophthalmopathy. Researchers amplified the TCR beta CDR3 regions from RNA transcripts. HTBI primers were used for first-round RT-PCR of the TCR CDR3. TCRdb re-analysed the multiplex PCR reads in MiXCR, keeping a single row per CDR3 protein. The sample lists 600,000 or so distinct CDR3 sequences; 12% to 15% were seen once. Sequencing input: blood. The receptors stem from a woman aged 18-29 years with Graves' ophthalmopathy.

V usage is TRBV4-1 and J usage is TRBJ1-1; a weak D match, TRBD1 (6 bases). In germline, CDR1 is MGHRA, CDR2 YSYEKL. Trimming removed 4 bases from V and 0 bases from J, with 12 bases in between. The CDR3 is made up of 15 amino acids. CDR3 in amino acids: CASSPTQGLNTEAFF. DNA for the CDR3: TGCGCCAGCAGCCCAACACAGGGTCTGAACACTGAAGCTTTCTTT.

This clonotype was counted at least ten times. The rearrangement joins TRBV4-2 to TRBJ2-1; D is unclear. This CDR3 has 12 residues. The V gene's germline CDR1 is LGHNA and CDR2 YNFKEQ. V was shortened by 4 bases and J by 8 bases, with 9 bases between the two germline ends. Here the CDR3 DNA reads TGTGCCAGCAGCCCCGCAGGTGATGAGCAGTTCTTC. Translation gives CASSPAGDEQFF.

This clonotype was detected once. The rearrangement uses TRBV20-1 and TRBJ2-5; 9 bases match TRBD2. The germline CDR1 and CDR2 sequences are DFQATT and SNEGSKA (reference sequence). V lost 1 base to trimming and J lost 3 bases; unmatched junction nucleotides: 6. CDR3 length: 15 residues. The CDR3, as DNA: TGCAGTGCTAGAGGGGGTGCTAGCGGGGAAGAGACCCAGTACTTC. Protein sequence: CSARGGASGEETQYF.

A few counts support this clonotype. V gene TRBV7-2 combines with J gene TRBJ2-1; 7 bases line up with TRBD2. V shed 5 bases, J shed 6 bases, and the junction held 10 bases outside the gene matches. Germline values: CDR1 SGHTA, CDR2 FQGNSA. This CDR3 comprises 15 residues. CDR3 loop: CASSRGSGVANEQFF. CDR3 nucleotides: TGTGCCAGCAGCCGGGGAAGCGGGGTGGCCAATGAGCAGTTCTTC.

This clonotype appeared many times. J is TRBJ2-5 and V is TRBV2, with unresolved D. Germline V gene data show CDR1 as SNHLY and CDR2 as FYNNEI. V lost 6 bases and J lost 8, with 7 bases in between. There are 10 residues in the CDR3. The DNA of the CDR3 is TGTGCCAGCAGATCGGGTACCCAGTACTTC. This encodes CASRSGTQYF.

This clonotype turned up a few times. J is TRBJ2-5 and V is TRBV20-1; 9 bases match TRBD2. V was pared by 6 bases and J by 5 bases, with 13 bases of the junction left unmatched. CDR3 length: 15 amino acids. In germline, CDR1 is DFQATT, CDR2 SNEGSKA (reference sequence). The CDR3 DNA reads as TGCAGTGCCAGTTTCTTAGCGGGAGCCTATGAGACCCAGTACTTC. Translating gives CSASFLAGAYETQYF.

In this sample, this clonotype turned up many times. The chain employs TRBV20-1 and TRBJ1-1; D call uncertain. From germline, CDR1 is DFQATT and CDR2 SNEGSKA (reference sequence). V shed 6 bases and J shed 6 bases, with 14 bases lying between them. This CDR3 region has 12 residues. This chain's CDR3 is CSAAGSRSEAFF. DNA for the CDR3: TGCAGTGCCGCTGGTAGTCGTTCTGAAGCTTTCTTT.

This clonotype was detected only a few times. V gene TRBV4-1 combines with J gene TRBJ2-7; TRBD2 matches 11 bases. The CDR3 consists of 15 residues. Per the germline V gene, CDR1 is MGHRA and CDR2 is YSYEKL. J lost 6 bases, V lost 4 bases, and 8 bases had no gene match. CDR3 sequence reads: CASSPFSGRAREQYF. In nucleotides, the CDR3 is TGCGCCAGCAGCCCCTTTAGCGGGAGGGCCCGCGAGCAGTACTTC.

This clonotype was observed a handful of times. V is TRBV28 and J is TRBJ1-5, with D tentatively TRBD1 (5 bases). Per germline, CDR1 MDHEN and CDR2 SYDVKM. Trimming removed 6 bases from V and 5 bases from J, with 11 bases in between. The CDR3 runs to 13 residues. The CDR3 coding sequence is TGTGCCAGCAGGGAAATGGGGGATCAGCCCCAGCATTTT. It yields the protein CASREMGDQPQHF.

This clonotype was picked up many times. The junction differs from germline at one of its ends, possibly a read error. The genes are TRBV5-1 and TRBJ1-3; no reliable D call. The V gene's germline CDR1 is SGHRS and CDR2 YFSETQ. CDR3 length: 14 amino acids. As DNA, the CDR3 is TGTGCCAGCAGCTTAGAGGGCTCTGGAAACACCATATATTTT. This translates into CASSLEGSGNTIYF.

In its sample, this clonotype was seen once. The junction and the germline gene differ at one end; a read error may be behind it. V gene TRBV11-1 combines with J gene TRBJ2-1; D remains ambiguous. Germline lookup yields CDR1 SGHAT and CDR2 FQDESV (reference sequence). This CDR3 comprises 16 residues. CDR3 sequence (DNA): TGTGCCAGCAGCTCCCCCTCCCGCAGCTCCGACAATGAGCAGTTCTTC. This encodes CASSSPSRSSDNEQFF.

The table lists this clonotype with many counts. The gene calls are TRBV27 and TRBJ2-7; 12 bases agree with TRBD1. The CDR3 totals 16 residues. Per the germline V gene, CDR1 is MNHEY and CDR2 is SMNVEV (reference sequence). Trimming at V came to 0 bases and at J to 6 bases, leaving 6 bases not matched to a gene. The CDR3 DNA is TGTGCCAGCAGTTTATCGGGGACAGGGGGCAGGGCCGAGCAGTACTTC. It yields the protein CASSLSGTGGRAEQYF.